Sequencing of this T cell receptor (beta chain) was carried out in a study of CD4 T cells in relation to SARS-CoV-2 and coronaviruses. About the research overall: PBMCs were cultured with antigen for roughly 11 days before TCR beta sequencing. Shared crossreactive spike epitopes were mapped to their HLA restriction. Notes on the study in general: No crossreactivity against non-spike viral proteins was tested here.

On this clone itself: Its cognate antigen is unknown.

Trimming left V 2 bases short and J 2 bases short, with 11 bases between. The CDR3 is 15 residues long. The germline gives CDR1 MNHNY, CDR2 SVGAGI (reference sequence). Unexposed donor CD4+ T cells date from about 2011-2018, before the COVID-19 pandemic. After about ten days of culture, CD4+ T cells were isolated. Some clones are missing from TCRdb's copy, which holds only in-frame ones; the method was immunoSEQ multiplex PCR. Of approximately 25,000 clones listed, less than 85% are singletons. The chain carries TRBV6-6 and TRBJ2-3; D gene uncertain. The source of this sequence is a human donor in good health. The source material was CD4+ T cells from PBMCs, cultured in vitro. CDR3 bases: TGTGCCAGCAGTTACGCGGTCAGATACACAGATACGCAGTATTTT. It is translated as CASSYAVRYTDTQYF.